These T cell receptor beta chains were read from a single sample in a study of T-cell reconstitution after alpha-beta-depleted transplantation in children. Each CDR3 protein is one row after TCRdb ran MiXCR on the PCR reads. The data show fewer than 550,000 distinct CDR3 sequences, 9.5% to 12% seen once. The sequences come from PBMCs, mostly from graft donor cells, collected 180 days after TCRalphabeta/CD19-depleted stem cell transplant. The receptors were gathered from a female patient younger than 10 who had a stem cell transplant for aplastic anemia, so the T cells may come from the graft donor. Both conserved end residues are part of each CDR3. A D gene is named only where the DNA matches it firmly. Size is stated for part of the rows, as once, few or many counts, or as a class when the clone is expanded.

V,D,J,size,DNA,CDR3
TRBV11-2,-,TRBJ2-2,few,TGTGCCAGCAGCTTGAGGTCCTTGAACACCGGGGAGCTGTTTTTT,CASSLRSLNTGELFF
TRBV10-3,-,TRBJ2-3,few,TGTGCCATCAGTGAGTCGACGGCAGATACGCAGTATTTT,CAISESTADTQYF
TRBV9,-,TRBJ2-3,-,TGTGCCAGCAGCGACGGGACAGGGGACCTAGCGGGAGCCACAGATACGCAGTATTTT,CASSDGTGDLAGATDTQYF
TRBV6-1,-,TRBJ2-6,few,TGTGCCAGAGGCTACTTTCGCTCTGGGGCCAACGTCCTGACTTTC,CARGYFRSGANVLTF
TRBV4-3,-,TRBJ2-1,few,TGCGCCAGCAGCCAAGATATGCAGCGAGTAATCTACAATGAGCAGTTCTTC,CASSQDMQRVIYNEQFF
TRBV15,-,TRBJ2-6,-,TGTGCCACCAGCAGAGTCCCACCCTCTGGGGCCAACGTCCTGACTTTC,CATSRVPPSGANVLTF
TRBV10-1,TRBD2,TRBJ2-1,-,TGCGCCAGCAGTGGACCGGGACTAGCGGGGTATAATGAGCAGTTCTTC,CASSGPGLAGYNEQFF
TRBV7-6,TRBD2,TRBJ2-7,few,TGTGCCAGCAGCTTAGCTCCGGTAGCGGGATCCCCCGAGCAGTACTTC,CASSLAPVAGSPEQYF
TRBV13,-,TRBJ2-7,few,TGTGCCAGCAGCTCCCGCGGGGTGGTTCCACACTACGAGCAGTACTTC,CASSSRGVVPHYEQYF
TRBV20-1,-,TRBJ2-7,few,TGCAGTGCTAGAGATCAGAAGCGGCACTTCTCCTACGAGCAGTACTTC,CSARDQKRHFSYEQYF
TRBV20-1,-,TRBJ2-7,few,TGCAGTGCTCTTACAGCGGGACAGGCCTACGAGCAGTACTTC,CSALTAGQAYEQYF
TRBV28,TRBD2,TRBJ2-7,many,TGTGCCAGCACCTCCGGGGCTAGCGGGAGGTACGAGCAGTACTTC,CASTSGASGRYEQYF
TRBV12-3/TRBV12-4,-,TRBJ1-5,-,TGTGCCAGCAGTTCCTCCCACAGGGCGGATCAGCCCCAGCATTTT,CASSSSHRADQPQHF
TRBV29-1,TRBD1,TRBJ2-5,few,TGCAGCGTTGAAAGGACAGGGGAAGAAGAGACCCAGTACTTC,CSVERTGEEETQYF
TRBV6-2/TRBV6-3,-,TRBJ2-3,-,TGTGCCAGCGTATTAGCGGAAGCTAGCACAGATACGCAGTATTTT,CASVLAEASTDTQYF
TRBV7-8,-,TRBJ2-7,-,TGTGCCAGCAGCCATTTTGCGGACAGAAAGACCTACGAGCAGTACTTC,CASSHFADRKTYEQYF
TRBV7-7,-,TRBJ1-1,many,TGTGCCAGCAGCTATAGAGTGAACACTGAAGCTTTCTTT,CASSYRVNTEAFF
TRBV12-3/TRBV12-4,-,TRBJ2-1,-,TGTGCCAGCAGTCCCCTAAATAGCGGACCCTACAATGAGCAGTTCTTC,CASSPLNSGPYNEQFF
TRBV4-3,TRBD2,TRBJ2-2,-,TGCGCCAGCAGCCAAGATTCGGGAGGAGGCGCCGGGGAGCTGTTTTTT,CASSQDSGGGAGELFF
TRBV28,-,TRBJ1-5,-,TGTGCCAACTCAAGGGCGGGGAATGGCAATCAGCCCCAGCATTTT,CANSRAGNGNQPQHF
TRBV5-5,-,TRBJ2-7,-,TGTGCCAGCAGTCGGCCTGTGGACGAGCAGTACTTC,CASSRPVDEQYF
TRBV28,TRBD1,TRBJ2-5,many,TGTGCCAGCAGTCCAGAGGGACAGCCTTTTCAAGAGACCCAGTACTTC,CASSPEGQPFQETQYF
TRBV29-1,-,TRBJ2-7,few,TGCAGCGTTGCCCATATGGACGGGTACGAGCAGTACTTC,CSVAHMDGYEQYF
TRBV12-3/TRBV12-4,-,TRBJ2-4,-,TGTGCCAGCAGTTCCCCCGGAGGGTGGAAGGCCAAAAACATTCAGTACTTC,CASSSPGGWKAKNIQYF
TRBV7-9,-,TRBJ2-4,many,TGTGCCAGCAGCTTACAGGGGGACTCAGCCAAAAACATTCAGTACTTC,CASSLQGDSAKNIQYF
TRBV4-3,-,TRBJ1-1,few,TGCGCCAGCAGTCACAGGGTAGGAACTGAAGCTTTCTTT,CASSHRVGTEAFF
TRBV28,-,TRBJ2-3,few,TGTGCCAGCAGTTCGCCCCTTTCAGATACGCAGTATTTT,CASSSPLSDTQYF
TRBV6-1,-,TRBJ2-7,few,TGTGCCAGCAGTGAAGAGGCCAGGGACTCCTACGAGCAGTACTTC,CASSEEARDSYEQYF
TRBV10-3,-,TRBJ2-1,-,TGTGCCATTACCGCCGGGAAGGGGATTGGCGAGCAGTTCTTC,CAITAGKGIGEQFF
TRBV24-1,-,TRBJ2-3,many,TGTGCCACCAGTGATTGGACACCTCTCGGGGTCAATACGCAGTATTTT,CATSDWTPLGVNTQYF
TRBV7-6,-,TRBJ2-3,-,TGTGCCAGCAGCCTCCTAGATCCAGATACGCAGTATTTT,CASSLLDPDTQYF
TRBV5-1,-,TRBJ2-5,-,TGCGCCAGCACCCCCGGACCCCTTGAGACCCAGTACTTC,CASTPGPLETQYF
TRBV5-1,TRBD2,TRBJ2-5,many,TGCGCCAGCAGCCTTATAGCGGGAGTAGACCAAGAGACCCAGTACTTC,CASSLIAGVDQETQYF
TRBV2,-,TRBJ2-3,few,TGTGCCAGCAGTGAAGCGGGCCTCTTCGGAGATACGCAGTATTTT,CASSEAGLFGDTQYF
TRBV20-1,-,TRBJ2-7,few,TGCAGTGCTAGAGATTTGGGGACAACCTTCTCCTACGAGCAGTACTTC,CSARDLGTTFSYEQYF
TRBV20-1,TRBD2,TRBJ2-5,few,TGCAGTGCCGGAGGGGAGGGGAAAGAGACCCAGTACTTC,CSAGGEGKETQYF